Each of the 27 T cell receptor beta chains below was sequenced from the same sample in a study of T cells after posttransplantation cyclophosphamide. Only in-frame clones appear in the TCRdb table, and some are missing; sequencing was by immunoSEQ multiplex PCR. The sample contains approximately 13,000 clones, around 83% of which appear only once. Sample: memory CD4+ T cells sorted from PBMCs. The origin of the receptors is a man aged 45 to 65 in good health, CMV-negative, and a related stem cell transplant donor.

The chain employs TRBV6-6 and TRBJ1-1; D is undetermined. V gave up 8 bases and J gave up 2 bases, with 12 bases separating them. The CDR3 is 13 amino acids. Germline CDR1 and CDR2: MNHNY and SVGAGI (reference sequence). CDR3 sequence (DNA): TGTGCCAGCGGGGAGAAGGGAAACACTGAAGCTTTCTTT. Amino acids: CASGEKGNTEAFF.

The genes are TRBV11-2 and TRBJ2-5; possible D gene TRBD1, 5 bases. This CDR3 spans 15 amino acids. The ends were cut back, 2 bases at V and 4 bases at J, with 14 bases in the middle. Germline V gene lookup returns CDR1 SGHAT and CDR2 FQNNGV. The CDR3 DNA reads TGTGCCAGCAGCTTACTAACAGGTCGGACAGAGACCCAGTACTTC. Translating it yields CASSLLTGRTETQYF.

The sample holds a few counts of this clone. The chain is built from TRBV7-2 and TRBJ1-4, with D uncertain. Trimming pared 5 bases from V and 0 bases from J, leaving 7 bases between. CDR1 and CDR2 from the germline V gene are SGHTA and FQGNSA. This CDR3 contains 14 residues. CDR3 DNA: TGTGCCAGCAGCCGCAGTACAACTAATGAAAAACTGTTTTTT. Translation: CASSRSTTNEKLFF.

CDR3 sequence (DNA): TGTGCCAGCTCACCGTACGGAGGGATAGAGAGAAATGAGCAGTTCTTC. It codes for CASSPYGGIERNEQFF. This chain connects TRBV18 to TRBJ2-1, with D perhaps TRBD2 (6 bases). Trimming shortened V by 3 bases and J by 7 bases, and 19 bases separated the two germline ends. Germline CDR1 KGHSH, CDR2 LQKENI. This CDR3 is built from 16 residues.

This chain joins TRBV7-2 and TRBJ2-3; no clear D. The CDR3 is made up of 16 amino acids. Trimming left V 5 bases short and J 2 bases short, with 17 bases between. Germline V gives CDR1 SGHTA, CDR2 FQGNSA. CDR3 region: CASSLQVRHNTDTQYF. CDR3 in DNA: TGTGCCAGCAGCCTCCAAGTAAGACATAACACAGATACGCAGTATTTT.

The V and J genes are TRBV7-6 and TRBJ2-2; 10 bases line up with TRBD2. Trimming removed 5 bases from V and 6 bases from J; junction bases left unmatched: 12. CDR3 length: 17 amino acids. Per the germline V gene, CDR1 is SGHVS and CDR2 is FNYEAQ. The CDR3 loop is CASSPGSGGEWPGELFF. The CDR3 coding sequence is TGTGCCAGCAGCCCTGGCAGCGGGGGGGAATGGCCCGGGGAGCTGTTTTTT.

The chain employs TRBV6-4 and TRBJ2-2; 7 positions match TRBD1. The CDR3 is 16 residues long. V gave up 5 bases and J gave up 0 bases; unmatched junction bases: 6. Germline V gene data show CDR1 as MRHNA and CDR2 as SNTAGT. This chain's CDR3 is CASSPLGQANTGELFF. The CDR3 nucleotides are TGTGCCAGCAGTCCTCTCGGACAGGCGAACACCGGGGAGCTGTTTTTT.

The genes are TRBV5-5 and TRBJ1-4; 11 nucleotides agree with TRBD1. Unmatched junction bases numbered 13, after V lost 5 bases and J lost 7 bases. CDR1 and CDR2 from the germline V gene are SGHKS and YYEKEE (reference sequence). The CDR3 extends over 17 amino acids. CDR3 nucleotides: TGTGCCAGCAGACCCGGACAGGGGGCCGGGGGAGTTGAAAAACTGTTTTTT. Translation: CASRPGQGAGGVEKLFF. Filled out from reference TRBV5-5 and TRBJ1-4, the complete variable domain reads DAGVTQSPTHLIKTRGQQVTLRCSPISGHKSVSWYQQVLGQGPQFIFQYYEKEERGRGNFPDRFSARQFPNYSSELNVNALLLGDSALYLCASRPGQGAGGVEKLFFGSGTQLSVL.

The chain joins TRBV25-1 to TRBJ1-2, with 8 bases fitting TRBD1. V trimming: 9 bases; J trimming: 6 bases; junction bases outside the gene matches: 18. Germline CDR1 and CDR2: MGHDK and SYGVNS. CDR3 length: 16 amino acids. CDR3 sequence reads: CARKGTGGSKLHGYTF. CDR3 coding DNA: TGTGCCAGGAAAGGGACAGGTGGATCCAAACTTCATGGCTACACCTTC.

The chain combines TRBV19 with TRBJ1-4, with D uncertain. Per the germline V gene, CDR1 is LNHDA and CDR2 is SQIVND (reference sequence). V shed 6 bases and J shed 8 bases, with 16 bases lying between them. This CDR3 has 14 residues. CDR3 region: CASSTPVAREKLFF. CDR3 coding DNA: TGTGCCAGTAGCACCCCGGTAGCTCGAGAAAAACTGTTTTTT.

This chain links TRBV10-3 with TRBJ2-2, with 10 bases aligning to TRBD1. The germline CDR1 and CDR2 sequences are ENHRY and SYGVKD. CDR3 length equals 18 residues. The V gene end was trimmed by 6 bases and the J gene end by 3 bases; junction bases not matched to a gene: 13. CDR3 DNA: TGTGCCATCAGAAAAGACAGGGGGCTCTTAGGAGACACCGGGGAGCTGTTTTTT. Its translation is CAIRKDRGLLGDTGELFF.

V usage is TRBV2 and J usage is TRBJ2-7; 9 bases fit TRBD1. V lost 8 bases, J lost 5 bases, and 7 bases stayed unmatched. CDR3 length: 13 residues. Germline values: CDR1 SNHLY, CDR2 FYNNEI. CDR3 nucleotide sequence: TGTGCCAGCTGCGGGACAGGGTGTCACGAGCAGTACTTC. Encoded protein: CASCGTGCHEQYF.

This chain connects TRBV2 to TRBJ1-3; D is unresolved. The CDR3 has 16 residues. V lost 5 bases to trimming and J lost 0 bases, with 14 bases between them. The germline CDR1 and CDR2 sequences are SNHLY and FYNNEI. CDR3 in DNA: TGTGCCAGCAGTTCCGCCCGGTCTTCCTCTGGAAACACCATATATTTT. Amino acid sequence: CASSSARSSSGNTIYF.

This chain joins TRBV13 and TRBJ2-2; D uncertain. The V gene lost 5 bases and the J gene lost 6 bases, with 10 bases spanning the gap. This CDR3 is built from 13 residues. Germline CDR1 and CDR2: PRHDT and FYEKMQ (reference sequence). CDR3 loop: CASSTRTSGELFF. The DNA of the CDR3 is TGTGCCAGCAGCACCCGTACTTCCGGGGAGCTGTTTTTT.

V is TRBV14 and J is TRBJ2-5; tentatively, D is TRBD1 (6 bases). V lost 1 base and J 5 bases, leaving 17 bases between the germline ends. The CDR3 loop spans 16 amino acids. Looked up from germline, CDR1 is SGHDN and CDR2 is FVKESK. Here the CDR3 reads CASSQGTAKSRETQYF. In DNA, the CDR3 is TGTGCCAGCAGCCAAGGGACAGCTAAGTCCCGGGAGACCCAGTACTTC.

This clone has only a few counts. This chain connects TRBV10-1 to TRBJ2-2; D unclear. The CDR3 has 13 amino acids. Per the germline V gene, CDR1 is WNHNN and CDR2 is SYGVQD (reference sequence). Deletions cut 4 bases from V and 4 bases from J, with 7 bases between. The CDR3 DNA follows: TGCGCCAGCAGTGCAGATGGCACCGGGGAGCTGTTTTTT. Translation: CASSADGTGELFF.

V and J are TRBV30 and TRBJ2-3, with unresolved D. This CDR3 region has 12 residues. CDR1 GTSNPN and CDR2 SVGIG come from the germline V gene (reference sequence). Trimming pared 0 bases from V and 7 bases from J, leaving 8 bases between. CDR3 amino acids: CAWSVRENTQYF. The CDR3 DNA sequence: TGTGCCTGGAGTGTACGCGAAAATACGCAGTATTTT.

This chain uses TRBV5-6 with TRBJ1-1; 8 bases align to TRBD1. The CDR3 has 17 residues. Losses at the gene ends were 2 bases for V and 0 bases for J; bases not matched to a gene: 9. Germline CDR1 SGHDT, CDR2 YYEEEE. The CDR3 region is CASSLTTGGAMNTEAFF. The CDR3 bases are TGTGCCAGCAGCTTAACAACAGGGGGGGCGATGAACACTGAAGCTTTCTTT. Full variable domain (remainder filled in from reference TRBV5-6 and TRBJ1-1): DAGVTQSPTHLIKTRGQQVTLRCSPKSGHDTVSWYQQALGQGPQFIFQYYEEEERQRGNFPDRFSGHQFPNYSSELNVNALLLGDSALYLCASSLTTGGAMNTEAFFGQGTRLTVV.

This clone came up once. The chain couples TRBV5-4 to TRBJ1-2; D unclear. The germline V gene encodes CDR1 SGHNT and CDR2 YYREEE (reference sequence). The CDR3 runs 13 residues. The V end lost 4 bases, the J end lost 4 bases, and 11 bases lay between the germline ends. The CDR3 DNA reads as TGTGCCAGCAGCCCTCTTGGAGGCTATGGCTACACCTTC. Translating gives CASSPLGGYGYTF.

The chain has TRBV19 and TRBJ1-5, with no clear D. The CDR3 covers 12 residues. V was shortened by 7 bases and J by 1 base, with 5 bases between the two germline ends. Germline assignment: CDR1 LNHDA and CDR2 SQIVND (reference sequence). The CDR3, as DNA: TGTGCCAGTACTGAGAGCAATCAGCCCCAGCATTTT. Its translation: CASTESNQPQHF. Full variable domain (missing parts from reference TRBV19 and TRBJ1-5): DGGITQSPKYLFRKEGQNVTLSCEQNLNHDAMYWYRQDPGQGLRLIYYSQIVNDFQKGDIAEGYSVSREKKESFPLTVTSAQKNPTAFYLCASTESNQPQHFGDGTRLSIL.

This clone came up once. The V call is TRBV19, the J call TRBJ1-2, with 9 bases identical to TRBD1. The V gene's germline CDR1 is LNHDA and CDR2 SQIVND (reference sequence). The CDR3 covers 15 residues. Trimming at V came to 8 bases and at J to 4 bases, leaving 11 bases not matched to a gene. Written as DNA, the CDR3 is TGTGCCAGTCAGGACAGGGGTTCCTCGCCCTATGGCTACACCTTC. Translating it yields CASQDRGSSPYGYTF.

The chain couples TRBV11-3 to TRBJ2-1; D is undetermined. Germline values: CDR1 SGHNT, CDR2 YENEEA. V lost 1 base to trimming and J lost 5 bases, with 9 bases between them. The CDR3 length is 14 residues. CDR3 sequence (DNA): TGTGCCAGCAGCTTAGGCACTTCAAACAATGAGCAGTTCTTC. Protein product: CASSLGTSNNEQFF.

The chain couples TRBV4-2 to TRBJ2-2; TRBD1 matches at 7 bases. Germline V gene sequence: CDR1 LGHNA, CDR2 YNFKEQ. The CDR3 length is 14 residues. V lost 4 bases and J lost 3; bases outside the gene matches: 2. The CDR3 nucleotides read TGTGCCAGCAGCCGCGGACAGGACACCGGGGAGCTGTTTTTT. As protein: CASSRGQDTGELFF.

This clone was seen a single time. This rearrangement joins TRBV2 to TRBJ2-1; TRBD2 agrees at 15 bases. In germline, CDR1 is SNHLY, CDR2 FYNNEI. The ends lost 6 bases at V and 6 bases at J; junction bases unmatched: 12. The CDR3 has 18 residues. This CDR3 is CASRTRTSGGVRSNEQFF. The CDR3 DNA sequence: TGTGCCAGCAGAACACGGACTAGCGGGGGGGTAAGGAGCAATGAGCAGTTCTTC.

The V call is TRBV7-2, the J call TRBJ1-6; TRBD1 might be the D (5 bases). Germline-derived CDR1 and CDR2 are SGHTA and FQGNSA. This CDR3 is 16 amino acids long. V was shortened by 5 bases and J by 2 bases, with 13 bases between the two germline ends. The CDR3 protein is CASSPETGAYNSPLHF. The CDR3 DNA is TGTGCCAGCAGCCCCGAGACGGGGGCCTATAATTCACCCCTCCACTTT. Full variable domain (missing parts from reference TRBV7-2 and TRBJ1-6): GAGVSQSPSNKVTEKGKDVELRCDPISGHTALYWYRQSLGQGLEFLIYFQGNSAPDKSGLPSDRFSAERTGGSVSTLTIQRTQQEDSAVYLCASSPETGAYNSPLHFGNGTRLTVT.

This clone appeared once. The V gene is TRBV11-1, the J gene TRBJ1-4; 9 nucleotides match TRBD1. Germline V gives CDR1 SGHAT, CDR2 FQDESV (reference sequence). This CDR3 has 14 residues. V shed 5 bases and J 6 bases; nucleotides not matched to a gene: 4. The CDR3 protein is CASSRTGEDEKLFF. The CDR3 DNA follows: TGTGCCAGCAGCCGGACAGGGGAAGATGAAAAACTGTTTTTT.

This clone was picked up one time. The rearrangement links TRBV20-1 to TRBJ2-5; D gene unclear. The CDR3 is made up of 11 amino acids. V gave up 0 bases and J gave up 7 bases, with 6 bases separating them. Germline values: CDR1 DFQATT, CDR2 SNEGSKA (reference sequence). CDR3 nucleotide sequence: TGCAGTGCTAGAGATTTCGGGACCCAGTACTTC. This gives the protein CSARDFGTQYF.